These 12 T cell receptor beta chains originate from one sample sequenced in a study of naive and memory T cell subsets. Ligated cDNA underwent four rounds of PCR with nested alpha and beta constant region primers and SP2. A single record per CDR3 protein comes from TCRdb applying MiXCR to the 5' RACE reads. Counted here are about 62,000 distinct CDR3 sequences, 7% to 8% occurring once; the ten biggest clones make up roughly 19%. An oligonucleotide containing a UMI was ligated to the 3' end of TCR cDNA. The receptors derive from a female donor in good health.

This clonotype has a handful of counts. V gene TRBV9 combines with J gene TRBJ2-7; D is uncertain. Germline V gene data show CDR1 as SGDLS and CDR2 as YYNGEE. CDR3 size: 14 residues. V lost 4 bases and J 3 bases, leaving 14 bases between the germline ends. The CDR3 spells CASSTQVIGYEQYF. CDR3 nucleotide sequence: TGTGCCAGCAGCACTCAGGTCATCGGCTACGAGCAGTACTTC.

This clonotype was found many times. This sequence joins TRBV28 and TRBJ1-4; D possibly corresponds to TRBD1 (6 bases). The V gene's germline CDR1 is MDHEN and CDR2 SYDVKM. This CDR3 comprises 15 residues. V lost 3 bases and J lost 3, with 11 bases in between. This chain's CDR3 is CASSFGQGPNEKLFF. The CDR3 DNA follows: TGTGCCAGCAGTTTCGGCCAGGGGCCTAATGAAAAACTGTTTTTT.

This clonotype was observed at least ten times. The CDR3 sequence: CASSLRSSGNTIYF. CDR3 nucleotide sequence: TGTGCCAGCAGCCTTCGTAGCTCTGGAAACACCATATATTTT. The chain is built from TRBV3-1 and TRBJ1-3, with D unresolved. CDR3 length: 14 amino acids. Germline lookup yields CDR1 LGHDT and CDR2 YNNKEL (reference sequence). V lost 4 bases and J lost 0, with 7 bases in between.

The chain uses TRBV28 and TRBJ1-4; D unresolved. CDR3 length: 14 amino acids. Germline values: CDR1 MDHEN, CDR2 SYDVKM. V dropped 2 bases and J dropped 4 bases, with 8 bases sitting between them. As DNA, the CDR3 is TGTGCCAGCAGTTTAGCCAGGTTTAATGAAAAACTGTTTTTT. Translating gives CASSLARFNEKLFF.

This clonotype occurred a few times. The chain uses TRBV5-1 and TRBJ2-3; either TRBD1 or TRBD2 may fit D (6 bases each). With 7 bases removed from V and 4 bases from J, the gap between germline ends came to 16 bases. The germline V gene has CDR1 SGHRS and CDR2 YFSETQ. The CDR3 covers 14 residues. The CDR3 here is CASAPGGRSDTQYF. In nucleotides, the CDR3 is TGCGCCAGCGCCCCCGGGGGCAGGTCAGATACGCAGTATTTT.

Here the CDR3 reads CASSLYYGTSKSDYEQYF. In nucleotides, the CDR3 is TGTGCCAGCAGCTTGTATTATGGGACTAGCAAGTCTGACTACGAGCAGTACTTC. The chain employs TRBV5-5 and TRBJ2-7; 9 nucleotides align to TRBD2. The CDR3 loop spans 18 amino acids. CDR1 SGHKS and CDR2 YYEKEE come from the germline V gene (reference sequence). The V and J ends lost 1 base and 3 bases, in that order; junction bases with no gene match: 14.

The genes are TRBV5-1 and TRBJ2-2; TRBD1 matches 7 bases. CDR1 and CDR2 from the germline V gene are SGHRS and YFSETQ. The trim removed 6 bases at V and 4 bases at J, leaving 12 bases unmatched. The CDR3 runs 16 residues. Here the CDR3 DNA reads TGCGCCAGCACCAAATCCGGGACAGCCATCACCGGGGAGCTGTTTTTT. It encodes CASTKSGTAITGELFF.

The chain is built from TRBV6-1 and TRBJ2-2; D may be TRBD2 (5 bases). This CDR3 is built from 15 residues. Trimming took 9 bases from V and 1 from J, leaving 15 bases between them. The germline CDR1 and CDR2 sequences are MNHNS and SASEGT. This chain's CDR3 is CASKDRGMNTGELFF. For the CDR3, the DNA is TGTGCCAGTAAGGACCGGGGTATGAACACCGGGGAGCTGTTTTTT.

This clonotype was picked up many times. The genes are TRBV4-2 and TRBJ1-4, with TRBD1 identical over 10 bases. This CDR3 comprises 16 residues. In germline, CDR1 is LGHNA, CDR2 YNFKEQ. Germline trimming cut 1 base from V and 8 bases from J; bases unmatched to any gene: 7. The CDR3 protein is CASSQAPGQGHEKLFF. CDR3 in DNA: TGTGCCAGCAGCCAAGCTCCGGGACAGGGGCACGAAAAACTGTTTTTT.

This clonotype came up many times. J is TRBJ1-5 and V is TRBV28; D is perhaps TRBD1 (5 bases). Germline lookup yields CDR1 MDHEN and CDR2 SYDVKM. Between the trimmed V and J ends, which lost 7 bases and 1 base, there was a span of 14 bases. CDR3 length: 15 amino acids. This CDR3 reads CASTARGVSNQPQHF. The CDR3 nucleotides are TGTGCCAGCACAGCCCGGGGGGTAAGCAATCAGCCCCAGCATTTT.

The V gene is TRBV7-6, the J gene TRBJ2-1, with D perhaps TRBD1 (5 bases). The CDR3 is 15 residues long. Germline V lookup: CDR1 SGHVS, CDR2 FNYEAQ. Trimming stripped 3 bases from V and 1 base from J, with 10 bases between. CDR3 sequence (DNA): TGTGCCAGCAGCTTCGAAGACAGTTCCTACAATGAGCAGTTCTTC. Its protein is CASSFEDSSYNEQFF.

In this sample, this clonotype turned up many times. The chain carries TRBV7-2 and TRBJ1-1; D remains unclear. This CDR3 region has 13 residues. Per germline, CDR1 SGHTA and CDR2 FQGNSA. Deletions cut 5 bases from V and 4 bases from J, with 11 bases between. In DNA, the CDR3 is TGTGCCAGCAGCCCAAACCGAGGCACTGAAGCTTTCTTT. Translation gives CASSPNRGTEAFF.